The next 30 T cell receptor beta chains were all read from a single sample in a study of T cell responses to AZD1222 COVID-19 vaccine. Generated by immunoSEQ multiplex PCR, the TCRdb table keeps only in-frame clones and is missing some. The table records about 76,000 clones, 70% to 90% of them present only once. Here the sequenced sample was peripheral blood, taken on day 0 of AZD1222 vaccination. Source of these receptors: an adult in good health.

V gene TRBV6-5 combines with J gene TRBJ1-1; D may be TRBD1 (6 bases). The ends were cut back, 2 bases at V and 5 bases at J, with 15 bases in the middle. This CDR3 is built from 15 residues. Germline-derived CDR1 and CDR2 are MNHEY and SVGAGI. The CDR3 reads CASSYTRGGETEAFF. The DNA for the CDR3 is TGTGCCAGCAGTTACACTAGGGGGGGAGAGACTGAAGCTTTCTTT.

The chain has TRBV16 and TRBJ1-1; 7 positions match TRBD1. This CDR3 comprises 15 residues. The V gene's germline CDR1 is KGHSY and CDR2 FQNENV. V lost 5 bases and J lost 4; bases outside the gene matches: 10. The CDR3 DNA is TGTGCCAGCAGCACGCGACAGGGCTCCTCCACTGAAGCTTTCTTT. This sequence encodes CASSTRQGSSTEAFF.

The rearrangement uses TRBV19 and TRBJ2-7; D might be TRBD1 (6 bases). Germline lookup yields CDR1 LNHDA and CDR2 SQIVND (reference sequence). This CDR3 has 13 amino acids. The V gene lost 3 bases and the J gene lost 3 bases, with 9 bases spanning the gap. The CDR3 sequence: CASSIGQFYEQYF. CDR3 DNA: TGTGCCAGTAGTATCGGACAGTTCTACGAGCAGTACTTC. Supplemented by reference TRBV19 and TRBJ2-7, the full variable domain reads DGGITQSPKYLFRKEGQNVTLSCEQNLNHDAMYWYRQDPGQGLRLIYYSQIVNDFQKGDIAEGYSVSREKKESFPLTVTSAQKNPTAFYLCASSIGQFYEQYFGPGTRLTVT.

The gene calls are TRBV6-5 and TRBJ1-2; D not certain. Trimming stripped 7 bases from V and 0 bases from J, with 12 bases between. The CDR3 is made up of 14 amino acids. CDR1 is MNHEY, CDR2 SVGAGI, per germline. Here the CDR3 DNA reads TGTGCCAGCACGGAGTCTGGATCTAACTATGGCTACACCTTC. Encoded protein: CASTESGSNYGYTF.

DNA for the CDR3: TGTGCCAGCAGTTACTCACGAGGTCTGAGGGGAAACACCATATATTTT. Its translation is CASSYSRGLRGNTIYF. This sequence joins TRBV6-5 and TRBJ1-3; D is unclear. Germline V gene lookup returns CDR1 MNHEY and CDR2 SVGAGI. This CDR3 comprises 16 residues. V was pared by 0 bases and J by 4 bases, with 13 bases between.

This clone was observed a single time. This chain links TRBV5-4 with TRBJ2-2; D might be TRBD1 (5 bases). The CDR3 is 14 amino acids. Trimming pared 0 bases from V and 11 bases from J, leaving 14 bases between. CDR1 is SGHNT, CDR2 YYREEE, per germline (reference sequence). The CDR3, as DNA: TGTGCCAGCAGCTTGGAATTCTCTCAGGGCGAGCTGTTTTTT. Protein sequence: CASSLEFSQGELFF.

This chain's CDR3 is CASSLSPATVQGGYTF. The CDR3 DNA sequence: TGTGCCAGCAGCTTGTCCCCGGCGACAGTTCAGGGCGGCTACACCTTC. This chain connects TRBV5-5 to TRBJ1-2, with D perhaps matching TRBD1 (5 bases). Per germline, CDR1 SGHKS and CDR2 YYEKEE (reference sequence). This CDR3 region has 16 residues. Trimming shortened V by 1 base and J by 8 bases, and 21 bases separated the two germline ends.

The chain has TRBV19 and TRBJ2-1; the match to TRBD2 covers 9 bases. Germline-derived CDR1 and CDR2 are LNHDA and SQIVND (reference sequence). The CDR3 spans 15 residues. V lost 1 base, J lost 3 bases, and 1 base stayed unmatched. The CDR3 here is CASSIGLADYNEQFF. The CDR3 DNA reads TGTGCCAGTAGTATAGGACTAGCGGACTACAATGAGCAGTTCTTC.

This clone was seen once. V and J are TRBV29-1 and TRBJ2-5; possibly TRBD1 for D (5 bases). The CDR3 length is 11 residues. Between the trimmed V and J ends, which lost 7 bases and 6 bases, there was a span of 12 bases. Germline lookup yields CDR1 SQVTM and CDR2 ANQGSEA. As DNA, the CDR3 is TGCAGCGCGAAAGGGGAAAAGACCCAGTACTTC. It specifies CSAKGEKTQYF. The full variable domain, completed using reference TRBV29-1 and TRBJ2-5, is SAVISQKPSRDICQRGTSLTIQCQVDSQVTMMFWYRQQPGQSLTLIATANQGSEATYESGFVIDKFPISRPNLTFSTLTVSNMSPEDSSIYLCSAKGEKTQYFGPGTRLLVL.

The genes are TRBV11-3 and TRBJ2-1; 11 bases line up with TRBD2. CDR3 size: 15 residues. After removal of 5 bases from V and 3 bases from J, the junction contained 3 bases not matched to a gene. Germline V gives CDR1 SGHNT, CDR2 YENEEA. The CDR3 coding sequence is TGTGCCAGCAGCATCACTAGCGGGAGCTACAATGAGCAGTTCTTC. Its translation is CASSITSGSYNEQFF.

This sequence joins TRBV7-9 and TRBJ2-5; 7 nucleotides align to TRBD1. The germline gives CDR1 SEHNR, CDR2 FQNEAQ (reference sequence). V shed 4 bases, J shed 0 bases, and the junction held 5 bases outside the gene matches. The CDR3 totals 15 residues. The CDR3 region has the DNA TGTGCCAGCAGCTCCGGGACAGCCCACCAAGAGACCCAGTACTTC. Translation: CASSSGTAHQETQYF.

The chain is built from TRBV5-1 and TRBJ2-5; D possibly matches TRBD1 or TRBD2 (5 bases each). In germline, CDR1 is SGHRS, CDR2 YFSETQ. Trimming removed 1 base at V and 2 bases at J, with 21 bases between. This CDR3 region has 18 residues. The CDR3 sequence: CASSLSFSLGTVQETQYF. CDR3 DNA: TGCGCCAGCAGCTTGTCTTTTTCTCTGGGGACGGTACAAGAGACCCAGTACTTC.

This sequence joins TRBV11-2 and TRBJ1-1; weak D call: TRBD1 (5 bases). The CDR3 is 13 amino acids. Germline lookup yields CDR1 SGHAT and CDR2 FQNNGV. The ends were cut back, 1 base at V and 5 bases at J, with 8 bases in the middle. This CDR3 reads CASSLGGWTEAFF. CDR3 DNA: TGTGCCAGCAGCTTAGGGGGGTGGACTGAAGCTTTCTTT.

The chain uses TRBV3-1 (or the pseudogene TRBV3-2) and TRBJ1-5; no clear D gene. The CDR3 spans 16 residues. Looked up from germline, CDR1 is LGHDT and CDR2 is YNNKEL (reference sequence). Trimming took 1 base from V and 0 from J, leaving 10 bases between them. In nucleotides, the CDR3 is TGTGCCAGCAGCCAAGGTTGGGGTTATAGCAATCAGCCCCAGCATTTT. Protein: CASSQGWGYSNQPQHF.

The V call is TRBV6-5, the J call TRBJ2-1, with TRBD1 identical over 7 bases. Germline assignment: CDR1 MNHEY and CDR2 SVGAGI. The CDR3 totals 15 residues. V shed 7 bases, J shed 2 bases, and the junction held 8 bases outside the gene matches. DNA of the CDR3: TGTGCCAGCACTCCAGCCGGGACAGCCTACAATGAGCAGTTCTTC. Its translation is CASTPAGTAYNEQFF.

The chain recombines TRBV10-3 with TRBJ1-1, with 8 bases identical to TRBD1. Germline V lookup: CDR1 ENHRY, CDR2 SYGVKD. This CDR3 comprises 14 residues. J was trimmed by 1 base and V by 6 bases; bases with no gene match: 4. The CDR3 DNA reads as TGTGCCATCAGAGACAGGGGCCGGAACACTGAAGCTTTCTTT. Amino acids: CAIRDRGRNTEAFF.

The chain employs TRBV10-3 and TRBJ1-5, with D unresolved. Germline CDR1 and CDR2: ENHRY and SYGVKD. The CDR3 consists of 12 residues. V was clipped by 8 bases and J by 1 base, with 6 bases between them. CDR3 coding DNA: TGTGCCATCGGGGTCAGCAATCAGCCCCAGCATTTT. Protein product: CAIGVSNQPQHF.

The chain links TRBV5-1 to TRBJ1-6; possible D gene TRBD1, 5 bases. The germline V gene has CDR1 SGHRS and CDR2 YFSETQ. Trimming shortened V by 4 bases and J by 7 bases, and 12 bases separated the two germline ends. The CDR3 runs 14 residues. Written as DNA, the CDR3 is TGCGCCAGCAGCCGGGACGGCGGCAATTCACCCCTCCACTTT. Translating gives CASSRDGGNSPLHF.

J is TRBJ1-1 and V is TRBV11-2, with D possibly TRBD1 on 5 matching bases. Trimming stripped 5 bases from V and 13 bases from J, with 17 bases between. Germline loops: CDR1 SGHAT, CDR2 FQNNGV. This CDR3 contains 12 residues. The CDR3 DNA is TGTGCCAGCAGCCTGACGGGGACGGGGGTTTTCTTT. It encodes CASSLTGTGVFF.

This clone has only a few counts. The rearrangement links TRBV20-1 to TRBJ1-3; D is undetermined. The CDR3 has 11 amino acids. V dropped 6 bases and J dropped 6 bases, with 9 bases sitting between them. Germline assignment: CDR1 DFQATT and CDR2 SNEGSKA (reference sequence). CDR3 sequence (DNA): TGCAGTGCCCCGATCCAAAACACCATATATTTT. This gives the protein CSAPIQNTIYF.

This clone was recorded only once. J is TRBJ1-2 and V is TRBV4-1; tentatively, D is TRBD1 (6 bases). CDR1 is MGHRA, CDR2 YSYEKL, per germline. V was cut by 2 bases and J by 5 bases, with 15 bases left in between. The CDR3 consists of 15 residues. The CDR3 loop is CASSQYSDSPYGYTF. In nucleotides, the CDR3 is TGCGCCAGCAGCCAATACTCGGACAGCCCGTATGGCTACACCTTC.

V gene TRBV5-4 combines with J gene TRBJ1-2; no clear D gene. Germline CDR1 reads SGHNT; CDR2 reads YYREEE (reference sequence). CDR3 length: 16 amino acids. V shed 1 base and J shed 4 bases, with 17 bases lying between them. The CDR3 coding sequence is TGTGCCAGCAGCTTGAGTACGTCCACTGCCCTCTATGGCTACACCTTC. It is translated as CASSLSTSTALYGYTF.

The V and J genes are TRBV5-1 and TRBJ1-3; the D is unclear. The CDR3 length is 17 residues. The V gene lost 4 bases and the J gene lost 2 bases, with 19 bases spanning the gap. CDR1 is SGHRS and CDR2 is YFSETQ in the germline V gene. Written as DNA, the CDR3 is TGCGCCAGCAGCCCCCTGACGGGGAGGACGACTGGAAACACCATATATTTT. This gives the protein CASSPLTGRTTGNTIYF. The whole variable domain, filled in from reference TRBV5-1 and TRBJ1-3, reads KAGVTQTPRYLIKTRGQQVTLSCSPISGHRSVSWYQQTPGQGLQFLFEYFSETQRNKGNFPGRFSGRQFSNSRSEMNVSTLELGDSALYLCASSPLTGRTTGNTIYFGEGSWLTVV.

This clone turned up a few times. This CDR3 is CAISEGVQGGNSPLHF. DNA of the CDR3: TGTGCCATCAGTGAGGGGGTACAGGGCGGTAATTCACCCCTCCACTTT. This sequence joins TRBV10-3 and TRBJ1-6; possibly TRBD1 for D (6 bases). The germline V gene has CDR1 ENHRY and CDR2 SYGVKD. The CDR3 runs 16 residues. Trimming removed 2 bases from V and 6 bases from J, with 14 bases in between.

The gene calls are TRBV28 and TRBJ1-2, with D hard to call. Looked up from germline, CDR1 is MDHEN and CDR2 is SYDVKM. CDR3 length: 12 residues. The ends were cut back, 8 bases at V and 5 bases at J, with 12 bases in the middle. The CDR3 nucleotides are TGTGCCAGCGGTCGGGAGACGTATGGCTACACCTTC. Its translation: CASGRETYGYTF.

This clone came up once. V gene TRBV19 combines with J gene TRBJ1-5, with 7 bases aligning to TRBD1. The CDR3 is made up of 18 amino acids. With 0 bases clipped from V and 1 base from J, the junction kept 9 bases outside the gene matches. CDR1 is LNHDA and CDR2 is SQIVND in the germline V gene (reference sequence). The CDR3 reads CASSIETGREGSNQPQHF. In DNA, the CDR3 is TGTGCCAGTAGTATAGAGACAGGGAGGGAAGGGAGCAATCAGCCCCAGCATTTT.

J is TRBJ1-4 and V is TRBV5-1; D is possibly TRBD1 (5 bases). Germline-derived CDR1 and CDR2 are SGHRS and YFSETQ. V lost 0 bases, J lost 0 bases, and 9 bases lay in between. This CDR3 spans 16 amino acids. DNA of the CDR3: TGCGCCAGCAGCTTGGTCCCAGGGACAACTAATGAAAAACTGTTTTTT. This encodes CASSLVPGTTNEKLFF.

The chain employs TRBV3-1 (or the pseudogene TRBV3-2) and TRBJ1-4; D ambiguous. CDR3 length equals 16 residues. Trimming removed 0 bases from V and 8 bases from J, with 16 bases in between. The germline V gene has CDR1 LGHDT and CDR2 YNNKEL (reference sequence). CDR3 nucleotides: TGTGCCAGCAGCCAAGATGTGGCGGCATTTCGGGAAAAACTGTTTTTT. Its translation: CASSQDVAAFREKLFF.

For the CDR3, the DNA is TGCGCCAGCAGCCAGGGACTAGCGGGAGGTGAGCAGTTCTTC. Protein sequence: CASSQGLAGGEQFF. The rearrangement joins TRBV5-1 to TRBJ2-1; TRBD2 agrees at 15 bases. There are 14 residues in the CDR3. V gave up 4 bases and J gave up 9 bases; unmatched junction bases: 2. Germline values: CDR1 SGHRS, CDR2 YFSETQ.

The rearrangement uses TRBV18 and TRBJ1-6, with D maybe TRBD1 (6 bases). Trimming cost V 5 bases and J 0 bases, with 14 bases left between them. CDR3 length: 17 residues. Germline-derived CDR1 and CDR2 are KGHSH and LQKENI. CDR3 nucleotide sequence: TGTGCCAGCTCAACCTCAGGGGAGAGCTCCTATAATTCACCCCTCCACTTT. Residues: CASSTSGESSYNSPLHF.